A selection of T cell receptor beta chains follows, all from one sample in a study of cytomegalovirus exposure and HLA in healthy donors. Data came from immunoSEQ multiplex PCR; TCRdb stores just in-frame clones and leaves some out. Of around 97,000 clones listed, 73% are singletons. Sequenced: PBMCs. The receptors derive from a man aged 40-49 years in good health and CMV-seronegative. Both conserved end residues are part of each CDR3. A D gene is named only where the DNA matches it firmly. Where a row states a size, it is once, few, many or the class of an expanded clone; other rows omit it.

v_gene: TRBV4-1; abundance: NA; j_gene: TRBJ1-1; d_gene: TRBD1; CDR3aa: CASSQGTGVVTEAFF; CDR3nt: TGCGCCAGCAGCCAAGGGACAGGGGTGGTCACTGAAGCTTTCTTT
v_gene: TRBV7-2; abundance: NA; j_gene: TRBJ1-2; d_gene: TRBD1; CDR3aa: CASTPRTGIEFYGYTF; CDR3nt: TGTGCCAGCACCCCGCGGACAGGGATAGAGTTTTATGGCTACACCTTC
v_gene: TRBV5-4; abundance: NA; j_gene: TRBJ2-7; d_gene: TRBD1; CDR3aa: CASSLGGQGKTYEQYF; CDR3nt: TGTGCCAGCAGCTTGGGAGGACAGGGTAAAACCTACGAGCAGTACTTC
v_gene: TRBV5-1; abundance: few; j_gene: TRBJ2-5; d_gene: NA; CDR3aa: CASSLGQQETQYF; CDR3nt: TGCGCCAGCAGCTTGGGGCAGCAAGAGACCCAGTACTTC
v_gene: TRBV27; abundance: once; j_gene: TRBJ2-7; d_gene: TRBD1; CDR3aa: CASSLRQGVPSYEQYF; CDR3nt: TGTGCCAGCAGTTTACGACAGGGGGTACCCTCCTACGAGCAGTACTTC
v_gene: TRBV29-1; abundance: NA; j_gene: TRBJ2-2; d_gene: NA; CDR3aa: CSGRGIDTGELFF; CDR3nt: TGCAGCGGCCGGGGGATAGACACCGGGGAGCTGTTTTTT
v_gene: TRBV6-5; abundance: few; j_gene: TRBJ1-6; d_gene: TRBD1; CDR3aa: CASSWGTGANSPLHF; CDR3nt: TGTGCCAGCAGTTGGGGGACAGGGGCTAATTCACCCCTCCACTTT
v_gene: TRBV7-9; abundance: NA; j_gene: TRBJ2-2; d_gene: TRBD2; CDR3aa: CASSSAGGPGELFF; CDR3nt: TGTGCCAGCAGCTCAGCGGGGGGTCCCGGGGAGCTGTTTTTT
v_gene: TRBV7-9; abundance: NA; j_gene: TRBJ2-7; d_gene: NA; CDR3aa: CASSPGPAGEQYF; CDR3nt: TGTGCCAGCAGCCCCGGGCCCGCGGGGGAGCAGTACTTC
v_gene: TRBV5-6; abundance: NA; j_gene: TRBJ1-2; d_gene: TRBD1; CDR3aa: CASSSNRDRVGYTF; CDR3nt: TGTGCCAGCAGCTCCAACCGGGACAGGGTGGGCTACACCTTC
v_gene: TRBV10-3; abundance: few; j_gene: TRBJ1-2; d_gene: NA; CDR3aa: CAINHGQFSNYGYTF; CDR3nt: TGTGCCATCAACCACGGACAGTTTTCCAACTATGGCTACACCTTC
v_gene: TRBV15; abundance: NA; j_gene: TRBJ2-2; d_gene: NA; CDR3aa: CATSGVMADTGELFF; CDR3nt: TGTGCCACCAGCGGAGTAATGGCGGACACCGGGGAGCTGTTTTTT
v_gene: TRBV6-1; abundance: few; j_gene: TRBJ1-1; d_gene: TRBD1; CDR3aa: CASSERGTGAFF; CDR3nt: TGTGCCAGCAGTGAAAGGGGGACAGGGGCTTTCTTT
v_gene: TRBV18; abundance: NA; j_gene: TRBJ2-7; d_gene: NA; CDR3aa: CASSTLSPGSGVEQYF; CDR3nt: TGTGCCAGCTCCACCCTTTCGCCAGGTTCAGGGGTTGAGCAGTACTTC
v_gene: TRBV6-1; abundance: NA; j_gene: TRBJ2-5; d_gene: TRBD1; CDR3aa: CASSGLWTGRQETQYF; CDR3nt: TGTGCCAGCAGTGGACTATGGACAGGGCGGCAAGAGACCCAGTACTTC
v_gene: TRBV29-1; abundance: NA; j_gene: TRBJ1-1; d_gene: NA; CDR3aa: CSARQNTEAFF; CDR3nt: TGCAGCGCTAGGCAGAACACTGAAGCTTTCTTT
v_gene: TRBV30; abundance: few; j_gene: TRBJ1-2; d_gene: NA; CDR3aa: CAWSIWIRGYGYTF; CDR3nt: TGTGCCTGGAGTATTTGGATTAGGGGCTATGGCTACACCTTC
v_gene: TRBV2; abundance: NA; j_gene: TRBJ1-5; d_gene: NA; CDR3aa: CASSDGVGYSNQPQHF; CDR3nt: TGTGCCAGCAGTGATGGAGTTGGCTATAGCAATCAGCCCCAGCATTTT
v_gene: TRBV15; abundance: NA; j_gene: TRBJ1-1; d_gene: NA; CDR3aa: CATSSLRTDMNTEAFF; CDR3nt: TGTGCCACCAGTTCGTTACGGACAGATATGAACACTGAAGCTTTCTTT
v_gene: TRBV4-1; abundance: NA; j_gene: TRBJ2-1; d_gene: NA; CDR3aa: CASSQVGGNEQFF; CDR3nt: TGCGCCAGCAGCCAAGTTGGCGGCAATGAGCAGTTCTTC
v_gene: TRBV5-6; abundance: NA; j_gene: TRBJ2-3; d_gene: NA; CDR3aa: CASSPNDSDTQYF; CDR3nt: TGTGCCAGCAGCCCTAATGATTCAGATACGCAGTATTTT
v_gene: TRBV30; abundance: NA; j_gene: TRBJ1-5; d_gene: NA; CDR3aa: CAWSVPVSQDQPQHF; CDR3nt: TGTGCCTGGAGTGTACCGGTGAGCCAGGATCAGCCCCAGCATTTT
v_gene: TRBV6-4; abundance: NA; j_gene: TRBJ1-1; d_gene: NA; CDR3aa: CASNRDTMNTEAFF; CDR3nt: TGTGCCAGCAACCGGGACACCATGAACACTGAAGCTTTCTTT
v_gene: TRBV9; abundance: NA; j_gene: TRBJ2-5; d_gene: TRBD1; CDR3aa: CASSVAGGQGRETQYF; CDR3nt: TGTGCCAGCAGCGTAGCTGGAGGACAGGGACGAGAGACCCAGTACTTC
v_gene: TRBV7-3; abundance: NA; j_gene: TRBJ1-2; d_gene: TRBD1; CDR3aa: CASSRQGGDGYTF; CDR3nt: TGTGCCAGCAGCCGACAGGGTGGGGATGGCTACACCTTC
v_gene: TRBV4-1; abundance: NA; j_gene: TRBJ1-5; d_gene: TRBD1; CDR3aa: CASSQGTGDGPNQPQHF; CDR3nt: TGCGCCAGCAGCCAAGGGACAGGGGATGGACCCAATCAGCCCCAGCATTTT
v_gene: TRBV5-1; abundance: few; j_gene: TRBJ1-4; d_gene: NA; CDR3aa: CASSPQGTNEKLFF; CDR3nt: TGCGCCAGCAGCCCCCAGGGAACTAATGAAAAACTGTTTTTT
v_gene: TRBV5-6; abundance: many; j_gene: TRBJ2-7; d_gene: NA; CDR3aa: CASKSAGTYEQYF; CDR3nt: TGTGCCAGCAAATCAGCAGGGACCTACGAGCAGTACTTC
v_gene: TRBV9; abundance: NA; j_gene: TRBJ2-2; d_gene: NA; CDR3aa: CASTQNREGWTGELFF; CDR3nt: TGTGCCAGCACTCAGAACAGGGAAGGGTGGACCGGGGAGCTGTTTTTT
v_gene: TRBV5-1; abundance: few; j_gene: TRBJ2-2; d_gene: TRBD1; CDR3aa: CASSLVVKGGGHTGELFF; CDR3nt: TGCGCCAGCAGCTTGGTCGTTAAAGGGGGCGGACACACCGGGGAGCTGTTTTTT
v_gene: TRBV6-1; abundance: NA; j_gene: TRBJ1-2; d_gene: NA; CDR3aa: CASSEAPSYGYTF; CDR3nt: TGTGCCAGCAGTGAAGCCCCCTCTTATGGCTACACCTTC
v_gene: TRBV2; abundance: NA; j_gene: TRBJ1-1; d_gene: TRBD1; CDR3aa: CASSVQGANTEAFF; CDR3nt: TGTGCCAGCAGTGTACAGGGGGCCAACACTGAAGCTTTCTTT
v_gene: TRBV5-1; abundance: NA; j_gene: TRBJ2-6; d_gene: TRBD2; CDR3aa: CASRLGLAGVSGANVLTF; CDR3nt: TGCGCCAGCCGACTCGGACTAGCGGGGGTCTCTGGGGCCAACGTCCTGACTTTC
v_gene: TRBV18; abundance: NA; j_gene: TRBJ2-7; d_gene: NA; CDR3aa: CASSSREWAYEQYF; CDR3nt: TGTGCCAGCTCATCACGGGAGTGGGCCTACGAGCAGTACTTC
v_gene: TRBV6-5; abundance: NA; j_gene: TRBJ2-1; d_gene: NA; CDR3aa: CASRRQSYNEQFF; CDR3nt: TGTGCCAGCAGACGACAGTCCTACAATGAGCAGTTCTTC
v_gene: TRBV5-1; abundance: once; j_gene: TRBJ1-1; d_gene: NA; CDR3aa: CASSSDTMNTEAFF; CDR3nt: TGCGCCAGCAGCTCGGACACAATGAACACTGAAGCTTTCTTT
v_gene: TRBV13; abundance: NA; j_gene: TRBJ2-7; d_gene: TRBD1; CDR3aa: CASSLDRGHEQYF; CDR3nt: TGTGCCAGCAGCTTGGACAGGGGGCACGAGCAGTACTTC
v_gene: TRBV15; abundance: NA; j_gene: TRBJ1-2; d_gene: NA; CDR3aa: CATRKGANYGYTF; CDR3nt: TGTGCCACCCGAAAGGGAGCTAACTATGGCTACACCTTC
v_gene: TRBV27; abundance: NA; j_gene: TRBJ2-7; d_gene: NA; CDR3aa: CASTRVGGHDEQYF; CDR3nt: TGTGCCAGCACCCGAGTCGGGGGGCACGACGAGCAGTACTTC
v_gene: TRBV13; abundance: few; j_gene: TRBJ1-1; d_gene: NA; CDR3aa: CASSLAGVGYTEAFF; CDR3nt: TGTGCCAGCAGCTTAGCCGGGGTAGGGTACACTGAAGCTTTCTTT